This T cell receptor beta chain was identified in a study of Graves' ophthalmopathy and Graves' hyperthyroidism listed by TCRdb under 2018. About the full investigation: Peripheral blood was collected at initial diagnosis, before any treatment. For independent validation, a separate cohort was made up of around 19 hyperthyroidism patients plus 17 patients who later progressed from hyperthyroidism to ophthalmopathy. For training and testing, the 95 to 100 patients in the discovery cohort were randomly divided in a 7:3 ratio. Once sampling was done, hyperthyroidism patients were given methimazole at a starting dose of 30 mg daily, while ophthalmopathy patients were given high-dose intravenous methylprednisolone. To explore V-J signatures distinguishing ophthalmopathy from hyperthyroidism, a discovery set of 100 patients (about 41 ophthalmopathy, roughly 55 stable hyperthyroidism) was enrolled. TCR beta repertoire signatures were used to distinguish Graves' ophthalmopathy from Graves' hyperthyroidism and to predict progression to ophthalmopathy. In total, approximately 130 blood samples were TCR-sequenced: roughly 45 ophthalmopathy, approximately 80 hyperthyroidism and approximately 17 hyperthyroidism-to-ophthalmopathy patients. In five or six hyperthyroidism patients, T-cell repertoires of thyroid tissue and blood were compared. What the work shows at the level of the full study, not this receptor alone: In validation, the model predicted ophthalmopathy progression with 70.59% sensitivity and roughly 72% specificity; around twelve predicted patients were CT-confirmed with GO in a median of approximately 6.5 months. Among expanded thyroid clonotypes with frequency above 0.001, most also showed up in blood, which suggests that blood repertoires may reflect the thyroid immune response. No statistical method was used to set the sample size in advance, and the investigators knew which group each participant was assigned to. In cross-validation, the 13-signature model distinguished ophthalmopathy from stable hyperthyroidism with less than 90% sensitivity and approximately 81% specificity, while in the test set the corresponding values were about 79% and 69%.

This clonotype occurred many times. Its antigen remains unidentified. No much larger clonotype is one base removed from it; base qualities were not supplied. V sheds 5 bases and J sheds 5 bases, leaving 9 bases between their ends. CDR1 DFQATT and CDR2 SNEGSKA are derived from the germline V gene (reference sequence). The cysteine opens and the phenylalanine closes a CDR3 of 11 amino acids. Just the 33-base CDR3 DNA is kept, in frame starting at base 1. For repertoire sequencing, TCR beta CDR3 regions were amplified from RNA transcripts. The first round of RT-PCR was done with HTBI primers and the Qiagen OneStep RT-PCR kit, and was followed by a second round of multiplex PCR, then size selection and purification. Libraries were sequenced paired-end with 100 bp reads on an Illumina HiSeq2000. Per the original workflow: Reads were processed with SOAPnuke, discarding reads with adapters, uncalled bases, mean Phred below 15, or no exact constant-primer or identifier match. COPE v1.2.5 was used to merge high-quality paired reads. Clonotypes were defined as unique nucleotide sequences and were aligned to IMGT TRB V, D and J references using MiTCR v1.1. Only V-J combinations with frequency above 0.0001 were analysed, covering about 99% of repertoires. A TCR clonal expansion and chaos score per V-J combination was defined as the ratio of F50 clonal expansion to chaos observed in the TCRdist matrix. Welch's t-statistics and random forest were used to reduce features to about a dozen V-J combinations, which were fed into a naive Bayes classifier. The similarity between thyroid and blood repertoires was quantified using the Morisita-Horn index. TCRdb ran its own pipeline on the public reads, namely fastp trimming at Q25 and MiXCR clone calling, and kept in-frame beta chains. Each entry is one CDR3 protein sequence, shown with its most common DNA and genes. TCRdb, rather than the study authors, made the V and J calls. This sample has just over 400,000 distinct CDR3 sequences in its table, and around 21% of those were observed once. The ten largest clones take up 2.5% to 3.5% of the sample.

Hyperthyroidism was defined as stable when no progression to ophthalmopathy occurred within 18 months of follow-up. Patients with hyperthyroidism were aged 18 to 65 years, had been newly diagnosed, and had a disease duration of less than 2 months. Patients with other autoimmune diseases, uncontrolled infections, pregnancy or lactation were excluded from the study. Diagnosis was based on clinical symptoms, serum thyroxine, TRAb, thyroid ultrasound and orbital computed tomography. Using Ficoll-Paque density gradient centrifugation, PBMCs were isolated from about 9.4 ml of fresh peripheral blood. Trizol reagent was used to extract the total RNA, and its quality was then checked on an Agilent 2100 Bioanalyzer.

The sample comprised peripheral blood. This chain is built from TRBV20-1 and TRBJ1-1; there is no confident call for the D gene. The sequence derives from a woman aged 18-29 years with stable Graves' hyperthyroidism. Donor details come from another sample of the same person, matched by shared clones. The CDR3: CSAQDGTEAFF. DNA sequence: TGCAGTGCTCAGGACGGGACTGAAGCTTTCTTT.